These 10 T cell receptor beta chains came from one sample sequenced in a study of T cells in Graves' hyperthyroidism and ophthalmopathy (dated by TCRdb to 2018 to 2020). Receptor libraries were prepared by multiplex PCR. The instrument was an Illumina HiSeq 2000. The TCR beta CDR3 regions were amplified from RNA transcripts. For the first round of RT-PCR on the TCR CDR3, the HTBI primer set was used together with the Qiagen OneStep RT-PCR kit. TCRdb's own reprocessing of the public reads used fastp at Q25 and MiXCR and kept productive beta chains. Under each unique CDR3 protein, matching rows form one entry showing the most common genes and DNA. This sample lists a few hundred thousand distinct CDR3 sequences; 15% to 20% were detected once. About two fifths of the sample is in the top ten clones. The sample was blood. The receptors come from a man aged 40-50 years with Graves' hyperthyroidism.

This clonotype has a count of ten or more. The chain's CDR3 is CAWSAQGPANEKLFF. In DNA form, the CDR3 reads TGTGCCTGGAGTGCCCAGGGGCCAGCTAATGAAAAACTGTTTTTT. V usage is TRBV30 and J usage is TRBJ1-4, with D possibly matching TRBD1 (6 bases). V lost 1 base and J lost 3, with 12 bases in between. Germline CDR1 GTSNPN, CDR2 SVGIG (reference sequence). The CDR3 totals 15 residues. Using reference TRBV30 and TRBJ1-4 for the parts outside the CDR3, the full variable domain is SQTIHQWPATLVQPVGSPLSLECTVEGTSNPNLYWYRQAAGRGLQLLFYSVGIGQISSEVPQNLSASRPQDRQFILSSKKLLLSDSGFYLCAWSAQGPANEKLFFGSGTQLSVL.

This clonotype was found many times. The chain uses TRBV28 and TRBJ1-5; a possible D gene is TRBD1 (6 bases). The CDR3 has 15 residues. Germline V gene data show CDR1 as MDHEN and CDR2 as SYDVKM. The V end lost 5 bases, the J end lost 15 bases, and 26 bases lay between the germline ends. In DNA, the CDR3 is TGTGCCAGCAGTACTCCGGGAACCGGGACAACCTCAACGCATTTT. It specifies CASSTPGTGTTSTHF.

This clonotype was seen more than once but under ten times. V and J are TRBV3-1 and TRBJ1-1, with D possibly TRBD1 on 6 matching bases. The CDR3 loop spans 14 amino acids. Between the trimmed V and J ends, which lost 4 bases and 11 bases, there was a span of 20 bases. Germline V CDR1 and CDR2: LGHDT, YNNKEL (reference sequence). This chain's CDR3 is CASSREAGAYEAFF. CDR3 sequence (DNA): TGTGCCAGCAGCCGAGAAGCAGGGGCTTATGAGGCTTTCTTT. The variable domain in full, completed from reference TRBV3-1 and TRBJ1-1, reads DTAVSQTPKYLVTQMGNDKSIKCEQNLGHDTMYWYKQDSKKFLKIMFSYNNKELIINETVPNRFSPKSPDKAHLNLHINSLELGDSAVYFCASSREAGAYEAFFGQGTRLTVV.

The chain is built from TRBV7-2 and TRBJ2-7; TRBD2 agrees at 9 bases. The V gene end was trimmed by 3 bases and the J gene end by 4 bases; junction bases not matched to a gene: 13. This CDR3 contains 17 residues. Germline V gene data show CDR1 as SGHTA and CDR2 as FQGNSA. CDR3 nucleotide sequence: TGTGCCAGCAGCTTGGGGACTGCGGGGGGGATAAGTTACGAGCAGTACTTC. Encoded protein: CASSLGTAGGISYEQYF.

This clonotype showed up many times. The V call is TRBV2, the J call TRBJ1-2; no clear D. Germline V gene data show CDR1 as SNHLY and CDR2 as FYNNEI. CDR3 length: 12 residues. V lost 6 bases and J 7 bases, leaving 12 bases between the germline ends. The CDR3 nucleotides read TGTGCCAGCAGCGCGAGTCTTGGTGGCTACACCTTC. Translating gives CASSASLGGYTF.

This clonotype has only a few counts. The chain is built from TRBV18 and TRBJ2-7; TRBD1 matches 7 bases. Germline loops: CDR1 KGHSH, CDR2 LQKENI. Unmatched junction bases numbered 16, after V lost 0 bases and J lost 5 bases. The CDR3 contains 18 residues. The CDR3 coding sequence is TGTGCCAGCTCACCACCGAGGGGGCGTGAAGCTCTAATTGACGAGCAGTACTTC. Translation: CASSPPRGREALIDEQYF.

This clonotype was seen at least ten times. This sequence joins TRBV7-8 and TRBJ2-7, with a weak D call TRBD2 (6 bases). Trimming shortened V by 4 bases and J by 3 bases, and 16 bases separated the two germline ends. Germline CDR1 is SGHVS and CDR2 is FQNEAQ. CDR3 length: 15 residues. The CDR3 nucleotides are TGTGCCAGCAGCTCCAGGAGGGTGTTTGGCTACGAGCAGTACTTC. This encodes CASSSRRVFGYEQYF. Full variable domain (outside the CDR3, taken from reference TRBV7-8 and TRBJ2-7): GAGVSQSPRYKVAKRGQDVALRCDPISGHVSLFWYQQALGQGPEFLTYFQNEAQLDKSGLPSDRFFAERPEGSVSTLKIQRTQQEDSAVYLCASSSRRVFGYEQYFGPGTRLTVT.

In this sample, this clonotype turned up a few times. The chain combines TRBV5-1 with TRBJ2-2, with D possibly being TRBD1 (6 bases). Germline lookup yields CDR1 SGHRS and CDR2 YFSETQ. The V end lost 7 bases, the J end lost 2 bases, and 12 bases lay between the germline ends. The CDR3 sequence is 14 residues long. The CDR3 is CASSRTENTGELFF. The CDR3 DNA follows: TGCGCCAGCTCGAGGACAGAAAACACCGGGGAGCTGTTTTTT. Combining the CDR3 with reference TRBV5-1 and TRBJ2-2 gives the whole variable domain KAGVTQTPRYLIKTRGQQVTLSCSPISGHRSVSWYQQTPGQGLQFLFEYFSETQRNKGNFPGRFSGRQFSNSRSEMNVSTLELGDSALYLCASSRTENTGELFFGEGSRLTVL.

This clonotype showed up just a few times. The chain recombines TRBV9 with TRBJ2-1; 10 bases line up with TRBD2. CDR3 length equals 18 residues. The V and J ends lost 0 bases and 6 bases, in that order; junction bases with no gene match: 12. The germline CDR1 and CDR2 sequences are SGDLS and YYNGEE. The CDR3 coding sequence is TGTGCCAGCAGCGTAGGGCCCAGCGGGGGGGCCGGGCGCAATGAGCAGTTCTTC. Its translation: CASSVGPSGGAGRNEQFF. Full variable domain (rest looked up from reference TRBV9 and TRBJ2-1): DSGVTQTPKHLITATGQRVTLRCSPRSGDLSVYWYQQSLDQGLQFLIQYYNGEERAKGNILERFSAQQFPDLHSELNLSSLELGDSALYFCASSVGPSGGAGRNEQFFGPGTRLTVL.

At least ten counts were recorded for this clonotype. The CDR3 coding sequence is TGCGCCAGCATGAATCTAGCGGGCACCTACAATGAGCAGTTCTTC. It specifies CASMNLAGTYNEQFF. This chain uses TRBV10-1 with TRBJ2-1; 8 bases align to TRBD2. With 7 bases clipped from V and 2 bases from J, the junction kept 7 bases outside the gene matches. This CDR3 has 15 amino acids. Germline lookup yields CDR1 WNHNN and CDR2 SYGVQD (reference sequence).